One and the same sample provided the 14 T cell receptor beta chains below, sequenced in a study of regulatory T cells in long-lasting Graves disease. Described time point: persistent/refractory GD, antithyroid drugs over 5 years with positive TRAb. With RNA extracted from PBMCs as input, the TCR library was made. TCR beta libraries were built with iRepertoire HTBI primers and Arm-PCR of CDR3 regions. TCRdb redid the calling of the multiplex PCR reads with MiXCR, one entry per CDR3 protein. Seen here are roughly 700,000 distinct CDR3 sequences, approximately 29% observed once, and the top ten hold about two fifths. Sequences were derived from peripheral blood mononuclear cells (PBMCs), sampled when the disease was refractory, from a patient treated with antithyroid drugs. These receptors came from a female donor with Graves disease.

V is TRBV19 and J is TRBJ2-4; no reliable D call. Germline V gene data show CDR1 as LNHDA and CDR2 as SQIVND (reference sequence). The CDR3 extends over 14 amino acids. The V and J ends lost 4 bases and 5 bases respectively, with 12 bases between them. CDR3 sequence (DNA): TGTGCCAGTAGTAACGGACCGAATCAAAACATTCAGTACTTC. As protein: CASSNGPNQNIQYF.

The CDR3 reads CASSGELQGANTEAFF. In DNA, the CDR3 is TGTGCCAGCAGTGGCGAACTACAGGGGGCGAACACTGAAGCTTTCTTT. This rearrangement joins TRBV2 to TRBJ1-1; 9 positions match TRBD1. Trimming at V came to 4 bases and at J to 1 base, leaving 7 bases not matched to a gene. Germline CDR1 is SNHLY and CDR2 is FYNNEI. This CDR3 comprises 16 residues.

This sequence joins TRBV27 and TRBJ1-2; TRBD1 is a possible D gene (6 bases). This CDR3 spans 16 amino acids. The V end lost 7 bases, the J end lost 5 bases, and 23 bases lay between the germline ends. CDR1 is MNHEY and CDR2 is SMNVEV in the germline V gene (reference sequence). Here the CDR3 reads CASTFSAQGGVYGYTF. The CDR3 nucleotides read TGTGCCAGCACCTTTAGCGCACAGGGAGGAGTTTATGGCTACACCTTC.

In nucleotides, the CDR3 is TGTGCCAGCAGTTACTCAACGGGGGCAAACACTGAAGCTTTCTTT. Amino acid sequence: CASSYSTGANTEAFF. The chain combines TRBV6-5 with TRBJ1-1; D possibly corresponds to TRBD1 (6 bases). V was cut by 0 bases and J by 2 bases, with 10 bases left in between. Germline lookup yields CDR1 MNHEY and CDR2 SVGAGI. The CDR3 has 15 amino acids.

There are a few counts of this clonotype. The chain couples TRBV29-1 to TRBJ1-1; D is perhaps TRBD1 (6 bases). V was cut by 6 bases and J by 6 bases, with 11 bases left in between. This CDR3 has 11 residues. CDR1 is SQVTM, CDR2 ANQGSEA, per germline. The CDR3 sequence is CSVNRVSEAFF. CDR3 sequence (DNA): TGCAGCGTAAACAGGGTCTCTGAAGCTTTCTTT.

The sample holds a few counts of this clonotype. The rearrangement links TRBV19 to TRBJ1-5; D gene uncertain. V was trimmed by 0 bases and J by 1 base, leaving 7 bases between them. Germline V gives CDR1 LNHDA, CDR2 SQIVND (reference sequence). The CDR3 runs 15 residues. The CDR3 loop is CASSIDGRSNQPQHF. CDR3 bases: TGTGCCAGTAGTATAGATGGGAGGAGCAATCAGCCCCAGCATTTT.

The V gene is TRBV20-1, the J gene TRBJ1-5; the D is unclear. CDR3 length equals 13 residues. Trimming pared 4 bases from V and 2 bases from J, leaving 9 bases between. Germline CDR1 is DFQATT and CDR2 is SNEGSKA (reference sequence). CDR3 in amino acids: CSAMTLGNQPQHF. The CDR3 nucleotides read TGCAGTGCTATGACTTTGGGCAATCAGCCCCAGCATTTT.

This clonotype appeared a few times. The gene calls are TRBV7-3 and TRBJ1-2, with D possibly TRBD1 on 6 matching bases. Between the trimmed V and J ends, which lost 5 bases and 2 bases, there was a span of 18 bases. CDR1 is SGHTA, CDR2 FQGTGA, per germline. CDR3 length: 16 amino acids. For the CDR3, the DNA is TGTGCCAGCAGCCAACTACGGGACACACCGAACTATGGCTACACCTTC. It translates to CASSQLRDTPNYGYTF.

Details on this clonotype: It may be a read error: a sequence one base away is much more abundant. This sequence joins TRBV11-2 and TRBJ2-5; the D call may be TRBD1 or TRBD2 (5 bases each). The CDR3 has 15 amino acids. In germline, CDR1 is SGHAT, CDR2 FQNNGV. The CDR3 loop reads CASSVDWGRQETQYF. CDR3 sequence (DNA): TGTGCCAGCAGCGTAGATTGGGGACGACAAGAGACCCAGTACTTC. Complete variable domain (other parts from reference TRBV11-2 and TRBJ2-5): EAGVAQSPRYKIIEKRQSVAFWCNPISGHATLYWYQQILGQGPKLLIQFQNNGVVDDSQLPKDRFSAERLKGVDSTLKIQPAKLEDSAVYLCASSVDWGRQETQYFGPGTRLLVL.

This clonotype has more than one count but fewer than ten. The chain is built from TRBV20-1 and TRBJ2-7, with D maybe TRBD1 (6 bases). CDR3 length equals 12 residues. Germline V gene lookup returns CDR1 DFQATT and CDR2 SNEGSKA (reference sequence). V lost 6 bases, J lost 3 bases, and 12 bases lay in between. CDR3 bases: TGCAGTGCCGCAGGGGCGGGCTACGAGCAGTACTTC. It specifies CSAAGAGYEQYF.

The J gene is TRBJ1-1, the V gene TRBV6-2 or TRBV6-3, with TRBD1 identical over 7 bases. The CDR3 sequence is 14 residues long. The germline CDR1 and CDR2 sequences are MNHEY and SVGEGT. V trimming: 2 bases; J trimming: 5 bases; junction bases outside the gene matches: 5. The CDR3 protein is CASSYDRVETEAFF. The CDR3 nucleotides are TGTGCCAGCAGTTACGACAGGGTGGAGACTGAAGCTTTCTTT.

V is TRBV18 and J is TRBJ1-1; tentatively, D is TRBD1 (5 bases). Germline lookup yields CDR1 KGHSH and CDR2 LQKENI. The CDR3 loop spans 16 amino acids. The ends were cut back, 2 bases at V and 5 bases at J, with 18 bases in the middle. The CDR3 here is CASSPAGARQRTEAFF. CDR3 coding DNA: TGTGCCAGCTCACCAGCTGGGGCACGCCAGCGGACTGAAGCTTTCTTT.

Many counts were recorded for this clonotype. This sequence joins TRBV6-2 or TRBV6-3 and TRBJ1-1; maybe TRBD1 (6 bases). The germline V gene encodes CDR1 MNHEY and CDR2 SVGEGT. Trimming removed 0 bases from V and 7 bases from J, with 12 bases in between. This CDR3 has 14 residues. CDR3 sequence (DNA): TGTGCCAGCAGTTACTCACCTGACAGGAATGAAGCTTTCTTT. Translated, it gives CASSYSPDRNEAFF.

This clonotype was found a few times. The rearrangement joins TRBV11-2 to TRBJ2-7; 9 nucleotides match TRBD1. Germline CDR1 reads SGHAT; CDR2 reads FQNNGV. CDR3 size: 15 residues. The V and J ends lost 3 bases and 7 bases, in that order; junction bases with no gene match: 10. The CDR3 nucleotides read TGTGCCAGCAGCTTGACCGGGACAGGGAATGAGGAGCAGTACTTC. Its protein product is CASSLTGTGNEEQYF.